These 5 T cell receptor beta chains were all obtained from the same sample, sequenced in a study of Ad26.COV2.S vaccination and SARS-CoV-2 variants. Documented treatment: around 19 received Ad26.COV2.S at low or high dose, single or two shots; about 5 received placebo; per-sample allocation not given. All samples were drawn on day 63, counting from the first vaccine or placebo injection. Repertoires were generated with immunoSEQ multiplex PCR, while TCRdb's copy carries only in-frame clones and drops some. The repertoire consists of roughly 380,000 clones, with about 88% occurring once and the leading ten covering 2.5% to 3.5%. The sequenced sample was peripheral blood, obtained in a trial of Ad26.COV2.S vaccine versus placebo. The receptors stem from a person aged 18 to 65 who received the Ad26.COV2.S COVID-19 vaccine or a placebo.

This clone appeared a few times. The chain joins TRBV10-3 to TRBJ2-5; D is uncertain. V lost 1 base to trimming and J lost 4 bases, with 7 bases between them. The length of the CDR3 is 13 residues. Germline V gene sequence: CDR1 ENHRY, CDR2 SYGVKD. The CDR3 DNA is TGTGCCATCAGTGAGTTCAAGGGAGAGACCCAGTACTTC. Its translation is CAISEFKGETQYF.

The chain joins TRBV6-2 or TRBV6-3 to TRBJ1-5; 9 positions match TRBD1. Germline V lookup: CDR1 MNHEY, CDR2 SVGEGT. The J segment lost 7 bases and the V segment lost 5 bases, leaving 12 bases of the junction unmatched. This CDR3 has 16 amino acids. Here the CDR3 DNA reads TGTGCCAGCAGTCGTCTACAGGGGGCGTCAGGACAGCCCCAGCATTTT. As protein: CASSRLQGASGQPQHF.

Here the CDR3 reads CASSPFLAVSTDTQYF. The CDR3 nucleotides are TGTGCCAGCAGTCCTTTTCTGGCGGTTAGCACAGATACGCAGTATTTT. The genes are TRBV27 and TRBJ2-3; no firm D call. The CDR3 loop spans 16 amino acids. Germline V gene sequence: CDR1 MNHEY, CDR2 SMNVEV (reference sequence). The V and J ends lost 5 bases and 0 bases respectively, with 15 bases between them.

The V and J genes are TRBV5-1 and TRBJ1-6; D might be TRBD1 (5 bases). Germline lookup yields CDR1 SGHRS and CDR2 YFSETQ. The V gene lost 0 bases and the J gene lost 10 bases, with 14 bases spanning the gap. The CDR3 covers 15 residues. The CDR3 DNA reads TGCGCCAGCAGCTTGGGGGGGGACCGTGGGTCACCCCTCCACTTT. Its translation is CASSLGGDRGSPLHF.

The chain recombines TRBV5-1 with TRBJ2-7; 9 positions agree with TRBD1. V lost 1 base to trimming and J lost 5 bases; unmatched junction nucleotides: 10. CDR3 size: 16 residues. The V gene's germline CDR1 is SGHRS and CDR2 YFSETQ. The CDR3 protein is CASSLRGQGSMNEQYF. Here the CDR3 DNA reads TGCGCCAGCAGCTTGAGAGGACAGGGGAGTATGAACGAGCAGTACTTC.